This TCR beta chain was sequenced for a study of regulatory T cells in long-lasting Graves disease. This clonotype was observed at least ten times. The CDR3 extends over 17 amino acids. Per germline, CDR1 SGHRS and CDR2 YFSETQ. Between the trimmed V and J ends, which lost 4 bases and 0 bases, there was a span of 17 bases. Investigators prepared the TCR beta libraries by applying iRepertoire HTBI primers and Arm-PCR of CDR3 regions. TCRdb redid the calling of the multiplex PCR reads with MiXCR, one entry per CDR3 protein. This table holds about 200,000 distinct CDR3 sequences, around 17% found once. Documented time point: newly diagnosed GD, antithyroid drugs for less than 3 months. PBMCs were the source of the RNA used for TCR sequencing.

The chain links TRBV5-1 to TRBJ2-1; TRBD2 might be the D (6 bases). This TCR was recovered from a female donor with Graves disease. This specimen consisted of peripheral blood mononuclear cells (PBMCs), obtained at new diagnosis, from a patient treated with antithyroid drugs. For the CDR3, the DNA is TGCGCCAGCAGCGCCGGTGGAGGGACTCGCTCCTACAATGAGCAGTTCTTC. This translates into CASSAGGGTRSYNEQFF.